The 2 T cell receptor beta chains below all came from one sample that was sequenced in a study of T-cell reconstitution after alpha-beta-depleted transplantation in children (dated by TCRdb to the mid-2010s). In light of the paper, this sample's treatment or condition label describes: allogeneic hematopoietic cell transplantation with graft depleted of TCRalphabeta T cells and CD19 B cells. Libraries came from PCR. Sequenced on an Illumina HiSeq 2500. TCR libraries were prepared with molecular barcoding, using unique molecular identifiers to normalize TCRbeta repertoire quantification. TCRdb reprocessing: public reads trimmed at Q25 with fastp, clones called with MiXCR, in-frame beta chains kept. One record per CDR3 amino acid sequence lists the most common genes and DNA. This sample holds around 580,000 distinct CDR3 sequences; approximately 22% were observed only once. The top ten clones comprise around 14% of the sample.

Source: PBMCs, mostly from graft donor cells, taken 360 days after TCRalphabeta/CD19-depleted stem cell transplant. The origin of the receptors is a boy less than two years old who had a stem cell transplant for acute myeloid leukemia, so the T cells may come from the graft donor.

The CDR3, as DNA: TGCAGTGCCAGGACGACGGGGGATACGCAGTATTTT. Its protein product is CSARTTGDTQYF. The V and J genes are TRBV20-1 and TRBJ2-3; possible D gene TRBD2, 5 bases. Germline CDR1 is DFQATT and CDR2 is SNEGSKA (reference sequence). Trimming removed 6 bases at V and 6 bases at J, with 13 bases between. This CDR3 has 12 residues.

This clonotype occurred many times. The V gene is TRBV12-3 or TRBV12-4, the J gene TRBJ2-3, with D unclear. The CDR3 consists of 12 residues. V was cut by 5 bases and J by 6 bases, with 9 bases left in between. In DNA form, the CDR3 reads TGTGCCAGCAGTACCGGGCTGGATACGCAGTATTTT. Its protein product is CASSTGLDTQYF.